This T cell receptor (beta chain) was identified during a study of shared clonotypes between healthy human individuals. In the naive CD8 group, cells lacked CD45RO and were positively selected for CCR7, so terminally differentiated effector memory CD45RA+ cells were left out. Some clones are missing from TCRdb's copy, which holds only in-frame ones; the method was immunoSEQ multiplex PCR. Found here are hundreds of thousands of clones, more than 95% of them singletons; the top ten hold 0.3%. V lost 5 bases and J 6 bases, leaving 14 bases between the germline ends. The germline V gene encodes CDR1 SEHNR and CDR2 FQNEAQ (reference sequence). The CDR3 consists of 13 residues.

The chain links TRBV7-9 to TRBJ2-7; the D gene is possibly TRBD1 (6 bases). The sequencing input was naive CD8+ T cells sorted from blood. The receptor comes from a man younger than 40 in good health. The CDR3 bases are TGTGCCAGCAGCCAGGGGCTTGGGGGCGAGCAGTACTTC. Protein sequence: CASSQGLGGEQYF.